This T cell receptor (beta chain) comes out of a study of blood T cells in healthy people across ages (dated by TCRdb to the mid-2010s). For the study in its entirety: In model experiments, template switching captured about one uniquely barcoded TCR beta cDNA molecule for every two T cells. To track age-related changes in TCR beta repertoire diversity, the study relied on deep sequencing normalized with unique cDNA molecular identifiers. The donors were split into four age groups: young (average about 15 years), middle-aged (about 40), aged (approximately 60) and long-lived (approximately 80). To avoid experimental bias, donors of different ages were distributed randomly across sequencing lanes. Two additional independent replicas of 1 million unique cDNA reads from the same blood draw were analyzed for two donors (one aged 18 to 30 and one aged 80 or older).

Systemically healthy Caucasian individuals from Russia, some 36 in total and aged roughly 6 to 95 years, were included as donors. Each donor gave 8 to 10 milliliters of peripheral blood, drawn into EDTA-treated Vacutainer tubes. Ficoll-Paque density-gradient centrifugation was used to isolate PBMCs, with at least 6.5 million per sample. Total RNA was extracted from PBMCs with Trizol reagent, with at least 5.5 micrograms obtained per sample. Naive CD45RAhigh/CD27high T cell percentages were measured by flow cytometry on a PBMC aliquot from every donor. A remark on this clonotype: Its target antigen remains unknown. No base quality information exists; no much larger clone differs at one position.

Study-wide findings and limitations: Compared with the aged group, more naive CD4+ T cells, fewer expanded clones and increased TCR diversity were shown by the long-lived group, suggesting age selection. A strong correlation was found between observed TCR beta diversity and the percentage of naive T cells measured by flow cytometry. Bulk unsorted PBMC profiling prevented conclusive comparison of naive and antigen-experienced compartments. Total diversity estimates from one million sequenced T cells were considered lower bounds and underestimates. As age increased, observed TCR beta diversity per million T cells dropped in a roughly linear way, and a significant reduction was already evident by age roughly 36. The CMV infection status of donors was not known, potentially confounding age-related changes in expanded clonotypes.

The library came from 5' RACE. Instrument used: Illumina HiSeq 2500. A second PCR of about 7 to 12 cycles was run with a J-beta primer mix and a sample-barcoded 5' primer. Each TCR beta cDNA molecule received a unique molecular identifier from a template-switch 5' adaptor carrying 12 random nucleotides. At least 3 million CDR3-containing paired-end reads were obtained from each sample. First-strand cDNA was synthesized from all RNA with the Mint cDNA synthesis kit, primed by a TRBC-specific oligonucleotide. After uracil-DNA glycosylase treatment, a first 18-cycle PCR used universal primers M1SS and BC2_uni_R on all cDNA. From the authors' description of their analysis: For normalization, 1 million high-quality reads were randomly selected from each sample, with every read carrying a distinct molecular identifier. Reads with shared molecular identifiers were discarded instead of being binned into consensus sequences. MiTCR, set to a Q25 quality threshold and the strictest error-elimination algorithm, was used for CDR3 identification, clonotype clustering and error correction. A nonparametric unseen species model with Euler transformation was used to estimate a lower bound on total TCR beta diversity. TCRdb itself trimmed the public reads at Q25 with fastp, ran MiXCR and retained productive beta chains. Entries that share a CDR3 protein sequence are merged under the most common genes and DNA. The V and J calls were not made by the authors but by TCRdb's processing. The sample includes 910,000 or so distinct CDR3 sequences, with roughly 51% observed a single time. 20% to 25% of the sample goes to the ten largest clones.

CDR1 and CDR2, looked up from the germline V gene, are KGHSH and LQKENI. The CDR3 covers 17 residues, taking in both the cysteine and the phenylalanine. The sequence is cut down to CDR3 DNA, 51 bases in frame from base 1. V lost 3 bases and J lost 4 bases, and the count of bases not matched to a germline gene is 9. The rearranged segments are TRBV18 and TRBJ2-3, with 11 central nucleotides matching TRBD1. The sequence derives from a woman aged 55-69 years in good health. The sequenced material came from blood. The nucleotide sequence is given as TGTGCCAGCTCACCGGAACTACCGGGACAGGGGGCAGATACGCAGTATTTT. Translated, it reads CASSPELPGQGADTQYF.